The clone carrying this T cell receptor beta chain was counted ten times or more. Its antigen remains unknown. Germline CDR1 SGHTA, CDR2 FQGNSA. Trimming at V came to 5 bases and at J to 6 bases, leaving 9 bases not matched to a gene. This CDR3 spans 14 amino acids. Via MiXCR, TCRdb re-called the 5' RACE reads, giving one row per CDR3 protein. The sample includes 600,000 to 800,000 distinct CDR3 sequences, approximately 21% of them seen just once. The entry originates in a study of identical twins. Overall study results and limits: For out-of-frame alpha sequences shared by twins, low generation probability was in excess.

The same data also contributed to another study, on T cells expressing NK-cell markers. From that second work: Most of the eight sequenced donors were HCMV-seropositive; one was seronegative. There were four donors in whom these clonotypes also led the CD3+CD56-NKG2C+ fraction. Whether expanded NKG2C+ T cell clones recognized HCMV stayed uncertain.

This TCR was recovered from a young woman in good health. V is TRBV7-2 and J is TRBJ2-7; the match to TRBD2 covers 8 bases. The sequenced sample consisted of PBMCs. The CDR3 sequence is CASSPGGTWPEQYF. The CDR3 nucleotides are TGTGCCAGCAGCCCGGGGGGGACGTGGCCCGAGCAGTACTTC.